This T cell receptor beta chain was retrieved from a study of T-cell reconstitution after alpha-beta-depleted transplantation in children. The CDR3 runs to 17 residues. Germline loops: CDR1 SGHRS, CDR2 YFSETQ. Trimming cost V 4 bases and J 3 bases; bases outside gene matches: 15. Unique molecular identifiers were incorporated when the TCRbeta library was constructed. TCRdb ran MiXCR on the PCR reads and lists one entry per CDR3 protein. The sample consists of about 610,000 distinct CDR3 sequences, roughly a tenth of them appearing once. The sample was PBMCs from the stem cell graft donor, taken from the stem cell graft. The chain employs TRBV5-1 and TRBJ1-1, with 7 bases identical to TRBD1. This clonotype originated in a human donor who donated a stem cell graft to a child with acute myeloid leukemia. CDR3 in DNA: TGCGCCAGCAGCCCGATGACAGGGAATGTAAAGGACACTGAAGCTTTCTTT. Protein sequence: CASSPMTGNVKDTEAFF.